A single sample gave rise to the 15 T cell receptor beta chains below, sequenced in a study of T-cell reconstitution after alpha-beta-depleted transplantation in children listed by TCRdb under 2016. The sample's treatment or condition label, decoded: allogeneic hematopoietic cell transplantation with graft depleted of TCRalphabeta T cells and CD19 B cells. Library preparation was by PCR. This sample was sequenced with an Illumina HiSeq 2500. TCR libraries were prepared with molecular barcoding, using unique molecular identifiers to normalize TCRbeta repertoire quantification. Using fastp trimming at Q25 and MiXCR clonotype assembly, TCRdb reanalyzed the public sequencing data and kept in-frame beta chains. Each CDR3 protein appears once, grouped with its most common genes and DNA. This sample is represented by about 980,000 distinct CDR3 sequences; under 30% of them were singletons. The top ten clones comprise 28% of the sample.

The source was PBMCs, mostly from graft donor cells, collected 360 days after TCRalphabeta/CD19-depleted stem cell transplant. The receptors derive from a boy younger than two who had a stem cell transplant for SCID, so the T cells may come from the graft donor.

This clonotype turned up a few times. This rearrangement joins TRBV7-2 to TRBJ2-3, with 12 nucleotides matching TRBD2. Germline CDR1 and CDR2: SGHTA and FQGNSA. The CDR3 spans 17 residues. Trimming removed 2 bases from V and 3 bases from J; junction bases left unmatched: 6. This CDR3 is CASSLTSGGIRTDTQYF. The CDR3 nucleotides are TGTGCCAGCAGCTTAACTAGCGGGGGGATTAGGACAGATACGCAGTATTTT.

This clonotype was picked up a small number of times. The V gene is TRBV12-3 or TRBV12-4, the J gene TRBJ1-3; D remains ambiguous. This CDR3 is built from 15 residues. V lost 5 bases and J lost 8, with 19 bases in between. CDR3 nucleotide sequence: TGTGCCAGCAGTCATCAAAGACCTACTGGGGACACCATATATTTT. Residues: CASSHQRPTGDTIYF.

This clonotype was seen a handful of times. This chain joins TRBV12-3 or TRBV12-4 and TRBJ2-1; D is possibly TRBD2 (6 bases). This CDR3 has 16 amino acids. V dropped 5 bases and J dropped 2 bases, with 16 bases sitting between them. CDR3 protein: CASSPIAERPYNEQFF. The CDR3 DNA reads TGTGCCAGCAGTCCTATAGCGGAGAGGCCCTACAATGAGCAGTTCTTC.

This rearrangement joins TRBV6-5 to TRBJ1-3; D unclear. The V end lost 4 bases, the J end lost 0 bases, and 13 bases lay between the germline ends. The CDR3 sequence is 16 residues long. CDR1 is MNHEY and CDR2 is SVGAGI in the germline V gene. Here the CDR3 reads CASSSLWVHSGNTIYF. The CDR3 DNA reads as TGTGCCAGCAGTTCGCTATGGGTCCACTCTGGAAACACCATATATTTT.

This clonotype was picked up a small number of times. This rearrangement joins TRBV10-3 to TRBJ2-3; 10 bases are a match to TRBD1. This CDR3 contains 16 residues. Germline V CDR1 and CDR2: ENHRY, SYGVKD. The J segment lost 5 bases and the V segment lost 5 bases, leaving 10 bases of the junction unmatched. CDR3 DNA sequence: TGTGCCATCAGTTCTACCGGGACAGGGGTTTTAGATACGCAGTATTTT. Its translation: CAISSTGTGVLDTQYF.

The gene calls are TRBV10-3 and TRBJ1-1, with 8 bases that match TRBD1. The V segment lost 4 bases and the J segment 5 bases; nucleotides outside the gene matches: 12. This CDR3 is 16 amino acids long. In germline, CDR1 is ENHRY, CDR2 SYGVKD. CDR3 loop: CAISVGTGGVRTEAFF. Here the CDR3 DNA reads TGTGCCATCAGTGTAGGGACAGGAGGGGTGCGTACTGAAGCTTTCTTT.

CDR3 amino acids: CSARDSPNEKLFF. The CDR3 coding sequence is TGCAGTGCCCGGGACAGCCCTAATGAAAAACTGTTTTTT. The genes are TRBV20-1 and TRBJ1-4; TRBD1 matches at 7 bases. V trimming: 6 bases; J trimming: 3 bases; junction bases outside the gene matches: 4. The CDR3 has 13 amino acids. CDR1 and CDR2 (germline): DFQATT, SNEGSKA (reference sequence).

This clonotype was recorded many times. The V call is TRBV20-1, the J call TRBJ2-7; the D gene could be TRBD1 or TRBD2 (5 bases each). Germline lookup yields CDR1 DFQATT and CDR2 SNEGSKA (reference sequence). Trimming took off 4 bases at V and 9 bases at J, with 22 bases between the two ends. The CDR3 runs 14 residues. The CDR3 spells CSAKLLVRGERQYF. In nucleotides, the CDR3 is TGCAGTGCTAAATTGCTAGTAAGAGGGGAAAGGCAGTACTTC.

This clonotype was detected a few times. The chain is built from TRBV4-1 and TRBJ1-5; no firm D call. The CDR3 covers 13 residues. The germline CDR1 and CDR2 sequences are MGHRA and YSYEKL. Trimming removed 1 base at V and 3 bases at J, with 4 bases between. CDR3 coding DNA: TGCGCCAGCAGCCAAGTTAACAATCAGCCCCAGCATTTT. Protein sequence: CASSQVNNQPQHF.

This chain links TRBV5-1 with TRBJ1-1; D call uncertain. Germline values: CDR1 SGHRS, CDR2 YFSETQ. Trimming removed 6 bases at V and 8 bases at J, with 11 bases between. CDR3 size: 11 residues. The CDR3 DNA reads as TGCGCCAGCAAACGACAAGAAGAAGCTTTCTTT. It yields the protein CASKRQEEAFF.

This clonotype was found a few times. The chain combines TRBV27 with TRBJ1-6; TRBD1 agrees at 10 bases. The CDR3 loop spans 13 amino acids. Germline CDR1 and CDR2: MNHEY and SMNVEV (reference sequence). Losses at the gene ends were 8 bases for V and 10 bases for J; bases not matched to a gene: 5. The CDR3 DNA reads as TGTGCCAGCCGGGACAGGGGTTACTCACCCCTCCACTTT. This encodes CASRDRGYSPLHF.

This chain connects TRBV18 to TRBJ2-4, with 8 bases fitting TRBD2. J was trimmed by 0 bases and V by 4 bases; bases with no gene match: 5. In germline, CDR1 is KGHSH, CDR2 LQKENI. The CDR3 totals 16 residues. The CDR3 loop reads CASSLLAGGAKNIQYF. In DNA, the CDR3 is TGTGCCAGCTCACTCCTAGCGGGTGGAGCCAAAAACATTCAGTACTTC.

The rearrangement uses TRBV15 and TRBJ1-2, with TRBD1 as a possible D gene (6 bases). Germline lookup yields CDR1 LNHNV and CDR2 YYDKDF (reference sequence). CDR3 length: 16 residues. V lost 5 bases, J lost 5 bases, and 21 bases lay in between. Here the CDR3 reads CATSGDRPGHFYGYTF. The CDR3 DNA is TGTGCCACCAGCGGTGATAGACCGGGACATTTTTATGGCTACACCTTC.

The genes are TRBV5-1 and TRBJ1-1; D gene ambiguous. The CDR3 sequence is 15 residues long. Germline assignment: CDR1 SGHRS and CDR2 YFSETQ. The germline V and J ends were trimmed by 0 bases and 3 bases, with 12 bases remaining between them. CDR3 in amino acids: CASSLAGRLDTEAFF. As DNA, the CDR3 is TGCGCCAGCAGCTTGGCCGGCAGATTAGACACTGAAGCTTTCTTT. Full variable domain (remainder filled in from reference TRBV5-1 and TRBJ1-1): KAGVTQTPRYLIKTRGQQVTLSCSPISGHRSVSWYQQTPGQGLQFLFEYFSETQRNKGNFPGRFSGRQFSNSRSEMNVSTLELGDSALYLCASSLAGRLDTEAFFGQGTRLTVV.

This chain joins TRBV29-1 and TRBJ2-1; the D is unclear. The CDR3 spans 12 residues. V lost 2 bases and J 10 bases, leaving 12 bases between the germline ends. The germline V gene has CDR1 SQVTM and CDR2 ANQGSEA. CDR3 DNA sequence: TGCAGCGTTGAAAGACCCCCCGAGGAGCAGTTCTTC. This sequence encodes CSVERPPEEQFF.